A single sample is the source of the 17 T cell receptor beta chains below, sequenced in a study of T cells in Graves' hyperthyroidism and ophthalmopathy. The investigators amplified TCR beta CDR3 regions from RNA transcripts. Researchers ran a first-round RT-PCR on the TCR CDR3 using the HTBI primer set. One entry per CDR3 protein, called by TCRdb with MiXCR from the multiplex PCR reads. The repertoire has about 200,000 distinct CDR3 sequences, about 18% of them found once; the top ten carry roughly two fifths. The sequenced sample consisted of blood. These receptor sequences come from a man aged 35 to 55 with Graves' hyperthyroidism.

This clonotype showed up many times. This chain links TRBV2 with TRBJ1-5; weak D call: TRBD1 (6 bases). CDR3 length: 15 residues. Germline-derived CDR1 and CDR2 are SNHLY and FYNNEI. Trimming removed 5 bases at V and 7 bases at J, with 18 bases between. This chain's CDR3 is CASSWGRGAWQPQHF. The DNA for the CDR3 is TGTGCCAGCAGTTGGGGGCGGGGGGCATGGCAGCCCCAGCATTTT.

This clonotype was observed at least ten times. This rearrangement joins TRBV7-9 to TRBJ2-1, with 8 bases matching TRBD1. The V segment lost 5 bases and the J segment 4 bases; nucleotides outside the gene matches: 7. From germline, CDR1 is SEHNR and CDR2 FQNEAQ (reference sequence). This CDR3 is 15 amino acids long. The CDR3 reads CASSHTGGSYNEQFF. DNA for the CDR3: TGTGCCAGCAGCCATACAGGGGGATCTTACAATGAGCAGTTCTTC.

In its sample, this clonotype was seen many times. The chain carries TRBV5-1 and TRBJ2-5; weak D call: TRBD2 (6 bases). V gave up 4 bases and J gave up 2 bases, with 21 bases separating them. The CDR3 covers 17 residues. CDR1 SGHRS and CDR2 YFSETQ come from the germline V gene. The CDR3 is CASSQGFEGRRQETQYF. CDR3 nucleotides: TGCGCCAGCAGCCAAGGATTCGAGGGGAGGAGGCAAGAGACCCAGTACTTC.

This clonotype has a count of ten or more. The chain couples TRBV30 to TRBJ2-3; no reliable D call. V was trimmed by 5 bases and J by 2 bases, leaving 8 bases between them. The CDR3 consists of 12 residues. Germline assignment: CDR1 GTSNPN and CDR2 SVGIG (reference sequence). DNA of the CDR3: TGTGCCTGGGACCTCATCACAGATACGCAGTATTTT. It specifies CAWDLITDTQYF.

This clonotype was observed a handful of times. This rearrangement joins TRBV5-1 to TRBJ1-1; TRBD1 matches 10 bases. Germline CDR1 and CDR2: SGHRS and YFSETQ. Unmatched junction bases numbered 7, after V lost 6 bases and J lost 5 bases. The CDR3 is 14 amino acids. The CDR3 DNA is TGCGCCAGCACCCCCGGGACAGGGGAAACTGAAGCTTTCTTT. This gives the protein CASTPGTGETEAFF.

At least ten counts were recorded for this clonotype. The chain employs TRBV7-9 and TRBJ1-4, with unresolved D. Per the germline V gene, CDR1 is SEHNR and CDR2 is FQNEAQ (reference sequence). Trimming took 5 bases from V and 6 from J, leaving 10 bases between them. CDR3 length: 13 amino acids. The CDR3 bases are TGTGCCAGCAGCCCGGGAGAAGATGAAAAACTGTTTTTT. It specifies CASSPGEDEKLFF. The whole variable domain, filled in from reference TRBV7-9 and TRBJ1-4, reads DTGVSQNPRHKITKRGQNVTFRCDPISEHNRLYWYRQTLGQGPEFLTYFQNEAQLEKSRLLSDRFSAERPKGSFSTLEIQRTEQGDSAMYLCASSPGEDEKLFFGSGTQLSVL.

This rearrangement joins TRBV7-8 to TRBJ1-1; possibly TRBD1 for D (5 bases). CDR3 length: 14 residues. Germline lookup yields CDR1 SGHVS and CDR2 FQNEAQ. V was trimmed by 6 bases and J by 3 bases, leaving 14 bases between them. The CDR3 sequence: CASRLQGVDTEAFF. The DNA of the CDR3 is TGTGCCAGCAGGTTGCAGGGCGTCGACACTGAAGCTTTCTTT.

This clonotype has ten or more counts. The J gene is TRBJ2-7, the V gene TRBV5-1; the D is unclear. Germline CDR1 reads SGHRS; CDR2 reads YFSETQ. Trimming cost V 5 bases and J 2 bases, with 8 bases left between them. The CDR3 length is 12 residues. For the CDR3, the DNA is TGCGCCAGCAGTAACGAGGCCTACGAGCAGTACTTC. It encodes CASSNEAYEQYF. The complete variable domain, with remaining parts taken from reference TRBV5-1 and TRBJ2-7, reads KAGVTQTPRYLIKTRGQQVTLSCSPISGHRSVSWYQQTPGQGLQFLFEYFSETQRNKGNFPGRFSGRQFSNSRSEMNVSTLELGDSALYLCASSNEAYEQYFGPGTRLTVT.

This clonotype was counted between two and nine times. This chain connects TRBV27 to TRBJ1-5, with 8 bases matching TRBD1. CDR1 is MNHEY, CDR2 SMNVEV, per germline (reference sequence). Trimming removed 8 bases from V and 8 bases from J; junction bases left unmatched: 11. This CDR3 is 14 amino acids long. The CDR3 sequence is CASGIRGPYEPQHF. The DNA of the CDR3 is TGTGCCAGCGGGATCAGGGGGCCATATGAGCCCCAGCATTTT.

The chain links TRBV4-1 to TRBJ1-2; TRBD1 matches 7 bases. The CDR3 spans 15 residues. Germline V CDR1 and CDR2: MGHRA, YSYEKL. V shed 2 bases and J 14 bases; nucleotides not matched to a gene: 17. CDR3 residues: CASSQRTTTGTAITF. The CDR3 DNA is TGCGCCAGCAGCCAACGAACTACAACCGGGACAGCTATTACCTTC.

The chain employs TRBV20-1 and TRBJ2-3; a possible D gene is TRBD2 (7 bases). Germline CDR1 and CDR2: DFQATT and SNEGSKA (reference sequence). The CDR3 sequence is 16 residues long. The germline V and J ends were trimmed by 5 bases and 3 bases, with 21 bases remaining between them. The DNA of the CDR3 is TGCAGTGCTCGAAGATTAGGGGGGGCTGGAACAGATACGCAGTATTTT. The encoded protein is CSARRLGGAGTDTQYF.

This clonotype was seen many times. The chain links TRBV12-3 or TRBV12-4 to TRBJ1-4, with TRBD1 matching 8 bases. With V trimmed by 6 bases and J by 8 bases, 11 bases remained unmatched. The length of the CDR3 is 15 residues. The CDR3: CASSPDRVTAEKLFF. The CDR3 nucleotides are TGTGCCAGCAGCCCGGACAGGGTCACAGCCGAAAAACTGTTTTTT.

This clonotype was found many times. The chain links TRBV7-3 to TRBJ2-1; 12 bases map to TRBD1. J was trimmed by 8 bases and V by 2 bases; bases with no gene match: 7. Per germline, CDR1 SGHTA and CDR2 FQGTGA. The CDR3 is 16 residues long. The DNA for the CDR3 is TGTGCCAGCAGCTTAGACCGGGACAGGGGGCTTGATGAGCAGTTCTTC. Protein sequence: CASSLDRDRGLDEQFF. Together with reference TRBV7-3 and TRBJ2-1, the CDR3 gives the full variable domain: GAGVSQTPSNKVTEKGKYVELRCDPISGHTALYWYRQSLGQGPEFLIYFQGTGAADDSGLPNDRFFAVRPEGSVSTLKIQRTERGDSAVYLCASSLDRDRGLDEQFFGPGTRLTVL.

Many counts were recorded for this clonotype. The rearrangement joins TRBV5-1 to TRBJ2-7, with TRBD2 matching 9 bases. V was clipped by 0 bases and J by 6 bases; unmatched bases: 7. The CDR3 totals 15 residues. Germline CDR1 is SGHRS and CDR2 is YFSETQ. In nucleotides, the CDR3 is TGCGCCAGCAGCTTGGAGGGCGGGGGGGCGAGCGAGCAGTACTTC. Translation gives CASSLEGGGASEQYF.

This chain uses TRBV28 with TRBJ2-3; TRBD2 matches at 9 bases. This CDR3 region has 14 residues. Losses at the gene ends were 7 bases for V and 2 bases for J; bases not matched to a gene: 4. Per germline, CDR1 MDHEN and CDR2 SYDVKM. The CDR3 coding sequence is TGTGCCAGCACTGGCGGGGGGGACACAGATACGCAGTATTTT. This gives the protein CASTGGGDTDTQYF.

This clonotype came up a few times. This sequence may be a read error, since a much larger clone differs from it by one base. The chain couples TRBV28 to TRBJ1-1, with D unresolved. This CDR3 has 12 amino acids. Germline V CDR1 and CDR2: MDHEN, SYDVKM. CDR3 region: CASSRGMTEVFF. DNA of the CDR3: TGTGCCAGCAGTCGTGGGATGACTGAAGTTTTCTTT.

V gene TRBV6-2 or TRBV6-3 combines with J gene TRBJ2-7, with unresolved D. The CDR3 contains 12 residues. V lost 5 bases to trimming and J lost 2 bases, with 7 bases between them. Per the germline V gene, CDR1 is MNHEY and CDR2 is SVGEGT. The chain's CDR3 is CASSTTTYEQYF. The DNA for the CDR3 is TGTGCCAGCAGTACAACTACCTACGAGCAGTACTTC.